The TCR beta chain under discussion was sequenced for a study of cytomegalovirus exposure and HLA in healthy donors. PCR employed 60 Vbeta and 13 Jbeta primers. In the source study's methods: There were about 80 million unique TCR beta chains by a later count, and approximately 11 million of them were shared. The repertoire was sequenced with immunoSEQ multiplex PCR; TCRdb's copy has only in-frame clones and lacks some. V and J calls and clone size are those listed in that table; D and trimming were worked out from the DNA. In the table there are roughly 150,000 clones, approximately 82% of which are singletons. With regard to this clone: Its antigen remains unidentified.

Findings of the study overall: Productive rates of about 90% or about 30% were seen for most TCR beta V segments in an earlier analysis. A missense variant in DCLRE1C was later tied to TCR beta V- and J-gene trimming.

The specimen sequenced was PBMCs. The sequence was obtained from a man in his late teens or twenties in good health and CMV-seropositive.

The CDR3 loop is CASSYRTGAYEQYF. The CDR3 bases are TGTGCCAGCAGCTACCGGACAGGAGCCTACGAGCAGTACTTC. The rearrangement uses TRBV7-8 and TRBJ2-7, with 7 bases aligning to TRBD1. The CDR3 extends over 14 amino acids. The V segment lost 4 bases and the J segment 2 bases; nucleotides outside the gene matches: 5. Germline loops: CDR1 SGHVS, CDR2 FQNEAQ.